These 24 T cell receptor beta chains came from one sample sequenced in a study of CD8+ T cells in alopecia areata. Sequencing templates came from extracted RNA that was reverse transcribed into cDNA. Measured with immunoSEQ multiplex PCR; TCRdb has only the in-frame clones, and not every one. The sample records some 150,000 clones, roughly 80% being singletons. Sample treatment: oral pan-JAK inhibitor, 5-10 mg twice daily. This sample comprised CD8+ T cells sorted from blood, obtained at week 4, from a patient treated with tofacitinib. These receptors all come from a human donor with alopecia areata.

Worth noting for this clone: An end of the junction does not agree with germline; a read error may underlie this. This chain connects TRBV7-9 to TRBJ2-2, with a weak D call TRBD2 (5 bases). This CDR3 comprises 12 residues. Germline CDR1 reads SEHNR; CDR2 reads FQNEAQ (reference sequence). CDR3 region: CASSLANGELFF. CDR3 nucleotides: TGTGCCAGCAGCCTAGCAAACGGGGAGCTGTTTTTT. Complete variable domain (other parts from reference TRBV7-9 and TRBJ2-2): DTGVSQNPRHKITKRGQNVTFRCDPISEHNRLYWYRQTLGQGPEFLTYFQNEAQLEKSRLLSDRFSAERPKGSFSTLEIQRTEQGDSAMYLCASSLANGELFFGEGSRLTVL.

The chain links TRBV4-2 to TRBJ1-1; weak D call: TRBD1 (6 bases). CDR3 size: 15 residues. V lost 6 bases and J 4 bases, leaving 18 bases between the germline ends. Germline V gene lookup returns CDR1 LGHNA and CDR2 YNFKEQ. The CDR3 region is CASRIGQIGGTEAFF. The CDR3 region has the DNA TGTGCCAGCAGGATAGGACAGATTGGAGGCACTGAAGCTTTCTTT.

Remarks on this clone: Other nucleotide sequences in the sample specify the same CDR3. The J gene is TRBJ2-7, the V gene TRBV7-9, with a possible D match to TRBD1 (6 bases). Per the germline V gene, CDR1 is SEHNR and CDR2 is FQNEAQ (reference sequence). This CDR3 is 13 amino acids long. Trimming removed 1 base from V and 4 bases from J, with 8 bases in between. The CDR3 DNA is TGTGCCAGCAGCTTAGGAGGGGGTTACGAGCAGTACTTC. Amino acid sequence: CASSLGGGYEQYF.

The CDR3 DNA is TGTGCCAGCAGTCCCCTGGAGGACGGATCCTACAATGAGCAGTTCTTC. Its protein product is CASSPLEDGSYNEQFF. V gene TRBV6-6 combines with J gene TRBJ2-1; perhaps TRBD2 as D (5 bases). V lost 5 bases to trimming and J lost 1 base, with 15 bases between them. The CDR3 spans 16 residues. Germline CDR1 and CDR2: MNHNY and SVGAGI (reference sequence).

V is TRBV25-1 and J is TRBJ2-4, with D perhaps TRBD1 or TRBD2 (5 bases each). The germline gives CDR1 MGHDK, CDR2 SYGVNS. Trimming took 4 bases from V and 1 from J, leaving 20 bases between them. This CDR3 contains 18 residues. The CDR3 reads CASSVYPGPRTAKNIQYF. CDR3 nucleotide sequence: TGTGCCAGCAGTGTCTACCCGGGACCCCGTACCGCCAAAAACATTCAGTACTTC.

The genes are TRBV13 and TRBJ1-5; D perhaps matches TRBD1 (5 bases). The CDR3 runs 12 residues. In germline, CDR1 is PRHDT, CDR2 FYEKMQ (reference sequence). Trimming removed 1 base at V and 10 bases at J, with 8 bases between. CDR3 in amino acids: CASSLAGGPQHF. DNA for the CDR3: TGTGCCAGCAGCTTAGCGGGGGGTCCCCAGCATTTT.

The V and J genes are TRBV7-3 and TRBJ2-2; D perhaps matches TRBD2 (6 bases). The germline V and J ends were trimmed by 5 bases and 0 bases, with 10 bases remaining between them. The CDR3 sequence is 15 residues long. Per germline, CDR1 SGHTA and CDR2 FQGTGA. The CDR3 region is CASSHGTSNTGELFF. CDR3 coding DNA: TGTGCCAGCAGCCACGGGACTTCGAACACCGGGGAGCTGTTTTTT. Full variable domain (remainder filled in from reference TRBV7-3 and TRBJ2-2): GAGVSQTPSNKVTEKGKYVELRCDPISGHTALYWYRQSLGQGPEFLIYFQGTGAADDSGLPNDRFFAVRPEGSVSTLKIQRTERGDSAVYLCASSHGTSNTGELFFGEGSRLTVL.

The CDR3 loop reads CASSDVAGGHYEQYF. The CDR3 coding sequence is TGTGCCAGCAGTGACGTAGCGGGGGGGCACTACGAGCAGTACTTC. The chain recombines TRBV2 with TRBJ2-7, with 11 positions matching TRBD2. The CDR3 has 15 residues. V was clipped by 3 bases and J by 3 bases; unmatched bases: 4. The germline CDR1 and CDR2 sequences are SNHLY and FYNNEI.

The chain recombines TRBV2 with TRBJ2-1, with a possible D match to TRBD2 (7 bases). In germline, CDR1 is SNHLY, CDR2 FYNNEI. Trimming removed 2 bases from V and 6 bases from J, with 14 bases in between. The CDR3 covers 15 residues. CDR3 region: CASSERGAALNEQFF. The CDR3 DNA is TGTGCCAGCAGTGAACGGGGGGCCGCTCTCAATGAGCAGTTCTTC.

The chain is built from TRBV7-2 and TRBJ1-2; D gene ambiguous. The germline V gene encodes CDR1 SGHTA and CDR2 FQGNSA. The length of the CDR3 is 11 residues. With 5 bases removed from V and 7 bases from J, the gap between germline ends came to 8 bases. DNA for the CDR3: TGTGCCAGCAGCCCCACGTTTGGCTACACCTTC. Its protein is CASSPTFGYTF.

The sample holds a few counts of this clone. This sequence joins TRBV6-1 and TRBJ2-1; D not certain. The CDR3 sequence is 17 residues long. Germline-derived CDR1 and CDR2 are MNHNS and SASEGT. The V and J ends lost 1 base and 2 bases respectively, with 15 bases between them. The CDR3 loop reads CASSEGNSPTTYNEQFF. The DNA for the CDR3 is TGTGCCAGCAGTGAAGGGAATAGCCCTACGACCTACAATGAGCAGTTCTTC.

The chain combines TRBV11-3 with TRBJ2-7; the match to TRBD2 covers 7 bases. The trim removed 3 bases at V and 6 bases at J, leaving 11 bases unmatched. Germline V gene lookup returns CDR1 SGHNT and CDR2 YENEEA. This CDR3 contains 15 residues. For the CDR3, the DNA is TGTGCCAGCAGCTTGCTCTCCGGGACTATCACCGAGCAGTACTTC. Amino acid sequence: CASSLLSGTITEQYF.

The rearrangement uses TRBV29-1 and TRBJ1-1; D remains unclear. From germline, CDR1 is SQVTM and CDR2 ANQGSEA. Deletions cut 2 bases from V and 11 bases from J, with 15 bases between. The CDR3 is 12 amino acids. The CDR3 protein is CSVEPQEAWAFF. The DNA for the CDR3 is TGCAGCGTTGAACCCCAAGAGGCTTGGGCTTTCTTT.

The chain joins TRBV4-1 to TRBJ2-1; TRBD1 matches at 9 bases. The CDR3 is made up of 16 amino acids. CDR1 and CDR2 from the germline V gene are MGHRA and YSYEKL. Unmatched junction bases numbered 16, after V lost 4 bases and J lost 12 bases. CDR3 loop: CASSRSPGQGVSGQFF. In DNA form, the CDR3 reads TGCGCCAGCAGCCGTTCACCGGGACAGGGCGTTTCTGGGCAGTTCTTC.

The gene calls are TRBV7-9 and TRBJ2-3; 7 positions agree with TRBD2. V gave up 5 bases and J gave up 6 bases; unmatched junction bases: 11. Germline values: CDR1 SEHNR, CDR2 FQNEAQ (reference sequence). The CDR3 has 15 amino acids. The CDR3 DNA reads as TGTGCCAGCAGCCCCCGGGAGCGGGGCGTGGATACGCAGTATTTT. Encoded protein: CASSPRERGVDTQYF.

V gene TRBV7-9 combines with J gene TRBJ1-1, with unresolved D. The CDR3 consists of 14 residues. Germline V gene sequence: CDR1 SEHNR, CDR2 FQNEAQ (reference sequence). V was pared by 7 bases and J by 0 bases, with 12 bases between. The CDR3 loop reads CASTTGSMNTEAFF. The CDR3 DNA reads as TGTGCCAGCACAACCGGCTCCATGAACACTGAAGCTTTCTTT.

About this clone itself: The sample holds other DNA sequences that translate to the same CDR3. The genes are TRBV7-9 and TRBJ1-6; 11 nucleotides line up with TRBD1. Per germline, CDR1 SEHNR and CDR2 FQNEAQ (reference sequence). The ends lost 4 bases at V and 8 bases at J; junction bases unmatched: 1. This CDR3 is built from 14 residues. The CDR3 spells CASSSGQGDSPLHF. The DNA of the CDR3 is TGTGCCAGCAGCTCGGGACAGGGGGATTCACCCCTCCACTTT.

This sequence joins TRBV2 and TRBJ2-4; the D call may be TRBD1 or TRBD2 (5 bases each). Germline values: CDR1 SNHLY, CDR2 FYNNEI. Trimming pared 7 bases from V and 1 base from J, leaving 11 bases between. The CDR3 totals 14 residues. CDR3 bases: TGTGCCAGCACGAAGAGGGGCGCCAAAAACATTCAGTACTTC. Translation gives CASTKRGAKNIQYF.

This sequence joins TRBV9 and TRBJ1-5; D possibly corresponds to TRBD1 (6 bases). V lost 4 bases, J lost 3 bases, and 11 bases lay in between. This CDR3 spans 14 amino acids. Looked up from germline, CDR1 is SGDLS and CDR2 is YYNGEE. As DNA, the CDR3 is TGTGCCAGCAGCCCGGACAGCTTCAATCAGCCCCAGCATTTT. It specifies CASSPDSFNQPQHF.

This clone turned up a few times. This chain connects TRBV27 to TRBJ2-5, with 8 bases fitting TRBD2. Judging by the DNA end, TRBJ2-7 fits better; the J call may be wrong. Germline V CDR1 and CDR2: MNHEY, SMNVEV (reference sequence). The CDR3 contains 15 residues. CDR3 in amino acids: CASSPNGGAQYEQYF. In nucleotides, the CDR3 is TGTGCCAGCAGCCCAAACGGGGGGGCTCAGTACGAGCAGTACTTC.

CDR3 in amino acids: CASSPVSMADTQYF. CDR3 DNA sequence: TGTGCCAGCAGCCCCGTTTCAATGGCAGATACGCAGTATTTT. The rearrangement joins TRBV14 to TRBJ2-3; D is unresolved. Trimming pared 4 bases from V and 4 bases from J, leaving 12 bases between. The V gene's germline CDR1 is SGHDN and CDR2 FVKESK. The CDR3 is made up of 14 amino acids.

This chain links TRBV7-9 with TRBJ2-7; weak D call: TRBD2 (5 bases). Trimming removed 5 bases from V and 6 bases from J, with 17 bases in between. CDR3 length equals 14 residues. The germline CDR1 and CDR2 sequences are SEHNR and FQNEAQ (reference sequence). The CDR3 DNA sequence: TGTGCCAGCAGCCCCCCCGGGAATGGTGCCGAGCAGTACTTC. It is translated as CASSPPGNGAEQYF.

The V and J genes are TRBV5-1 and TRBJ1-2, with a tentative D call TRBD1 (5 bases). Germline CDR1 and CDR2: SGHRS and YFSETQ. Trimming removed 3 bases from V and 9 bases from J, with 15 bases in between. CDR3 length: 13 residues. Here the CDR3 reads CASSSRGVLSYTF. The CDR3, as DNA: TGCGCCAGCAGCTCGCGAGGGGTCCTGAGCTACACCTTC.

This chain connects TRBV9 to TRBJ1-4; no reliable D call. With 3 bases removed from V and 2 bases from J, the gap between germline ends came to 14 bases. This CDR3 spans 16 amino acids. Germline V gene data show CDR1 as SGDLS and CDR2 as YYNGEE. CDR3 nucleotide sequence: TGTGCCAGCAGCGCCCAAAGTGGGTACACTAATGAAAAACTGTTTTTT. It yields the protein CASSAQSGYTNEKLFF.